These 5 T cell receptor beta chains were sequenced from one sample in a study of cytomegalovirus exposure and HLA in healthy donors. With 60 Vbeta and 13 Jbeta primers, the PCR was carried out. This table comes from immunoSEQ multiplex PCR, and its TCRdb copy is limited to in-frame clones, with some not included. The repertoire consists of hundreds of thousands of clones, with over 75% occurring once and the leading ten covering 1.5% to 2%. The sequenced material came from PBMCs. These TCRs come from a man between 18 and 35 years old in good health and CMV-seronegative.

The V and J genes are TRBV6-5 and TRBJ2-7; 10 positions match TRBD1. Looked up from germline, CDR1 is MNHEY and CDR2 is SVGAGI. There are 13 residues in the CDR3. The V segment lost 7 bases and the J segment 6 bases; nucleotides outside the gene matches: 6. In nucleotides, the CDR3 is TGTGCCAGCACTCGGGACAGGGGTGGCGAGCAGTACTTC. Translating it yields CASTRDRGGEQYF.

The genes are TRBV13 and TRBJ2-1; D may be TRBD1 (6 bases). This CDR3 region has 15 residues. V lost 5 bases and J 3 bases, leaving 14 bases between the germline ends. The germline CDR1 and CDR2 sequences are PRHDT and FYEKMQ (reference sequence). CDR3 sequence: CASSQDSVVYNEQFF. Here the CDR3 DNA reads TGTGCCAGCAGCCAGGACAGTGTGGTCTACAATGAGCAGTTCTTC.

V is TRBV5-1 and J is TRBJ2-5; the D gene is possibly TRBD1 (6 bases). Germline CDR1 and CDR2: SGHRS and YFSETQ. The CDR3 consists of 12 residues. V was shortened by 5 bases and J by 5 bases, with 10 bases between the two germline ends. The CDR3: CASRQGRETQYF. DNA of the CDR3: TGCGCCAGCAGACAGGGACGGGAGACCCAGTACTTC.

The chain employs TRBV15 and TRBJ1-1; TRBD1 matches 8 bases. The germline V gene encodes CDR1 LNHNV and CDR2 YYDKDF (reference sequence). V dropped 4 bases and J dropped 0; count of bases not matched to a gene: 10. This CDR3 region has 17 residues. The CDR3 region has the DNA TGTGCCACCAGCACAATGACAGGGGTAGGGCTGAACACTGAAGCTTTCTTT. This gives the protein CATSTMTGVGLNTEAFF.

Details on this clone: Other DNA sequences in this sample translate to the same CDR3. The chain uses TRBV25-1 and TRBJ2-4, with TRBD2 as a possible D gene (6 bases). The germline CDR1 and CDR2 sequences are MGHDK and SYGVNS. The V end was cut by 6 bases, the J end by 8 bases, with 8 bases between. This CDR3 spans 11 amino acids. The CDR3, as DNA: TGTGCCAGCAGGGGGGAGGACATTCAGTACTTC. It encodes CASRGEDIQYF. Full variable domain (rest looked up from reference TRBV25-1 and TRBJ2-4): EADIYQTPRYLVIGTGKKITLECSQTMGHDKMYWYQQDPGMELHLIHYSYGVNSTEKGDLSSESTVSRIRTEHFPLTLESARPSHTSQYLCASRGEDIQYFGAGTRLSVL.